The 25 T cell receptor beta chains below all came from one sample that was sequenced in a study of T cell clonotyping in hematopoietic cell transplantation. Assay used: immunoSEQ multiplex PCR; TCRdb lists only in-frame clones, some missing. The sample includes about 69,000 clones, around 94% of them seen just once. The sequencing sample was made of peripheral blood mononuclear cells. The receptors originated from a man aged 50-60 years in good health. Some clones in this sample may be carry-over from other donors' samples.

The rearrangement links TRBV19 to TRBJ2-2; weak D call: TRBD2 (5 bases). This CDR3 has 14 residues. The V gene's germline CDR1 is LNHDA and CDR2 SQIVND (reference sequence). Trimming removed 1 base at V and 7 bases at J, with 10 bases between. The CDR3 is CASSIGFEGGELFF. DNA of the CDR3: TGTGCCAGTAGTATAGGTTTTGAGGGCGGGGAGCTGTTTTTT.

CDR3 protein: CASSQDLGGTGVYSNQPQHF. CDR3 DNA: TGCGCCAGCAGCCAAGATCTTGGCGGGACAGGTGTTTATAGCAATCAGCCCCAGCATTTT. The chain joins TRBV4-3 to TRBJ1-5; 8 bases agree with TRBD1. V shed 0 bases and J 0 bases; nucleotides not matched to a gene: 13. The CDR3 spans 20 residues. The germline CDR1 and CDR2 sequences are LGHNA and YSLEER.

The rearrangement links TRBV7-8 to TRBJ1-2; maybe TRBD1 (5 bases). This CDR3 has 16 residues. V lost 4 bases and J lost 4, with 19 bases in between. Germline V gene lookup returns CDR1 SGHVS and CDR2 FQNEAQ. As DNA, the CDR3 is TGTGCCAGCAGCTCTAGCACAACTGGGGGGGGCTATGGCTACACCTTC. Its protein is CASSSSTTGGGYGYTF. Based on the CDR3 plus reference TRBV7-8 and TRBJ1-2, the full variable domain is GAGVSQSPRYKVAKRGQDVALRCDPISGHVSLFWYQQALGQGPEFLTYFQNEAQLDKSGLPSDRFFAERPEGSVSTLKIQRTQQEDSAVYLCASSSSTTGGGYGYTFGSGTRLTVV.

V and J are TRBV7-6 and TRBJ1-1; D may be TRBD1 (5 bases). The CDR3 runs 16 residues. Trimming took 4 bases from V and 6 from J, leaving 21 bases between them. In germline, CDR1 is SGHVS, CDR2 FNYEAQ. The CDR3 bases are TGTGCCAGCAGCTACGGGGGGGGAGGGCCTAATTCTGAAGCTTTCTTT. Translating gives CASSYGGGGPNSEAFF.

The chain employs TRBV5-4 and TRBJ1-2, with TRBD1 matching over 7 bases. CDR1 SGHNT and CDR2 YYREEE come from the germline V gene (reference sequence). The V segment lost 4 bases and the J segment 8 bases; nucleotides outside the gene matches: 8. The CDR3 runs 13 residues. The CDR3 spells CASSVDGQEGYTF. The CDR3 DNA reads TGTGCCAGCAGCGTGGACGGACAGGAAGGCTACACCTTC.

This rearrangement joins TRBV27 to TRBJ1-5; no firm D call. The germline V gene encodes CDR1 MNHEY and CDR2 SMNVEV (reference sequence). The CDR3 consists of 16 residues. V lost 5 bases and J 0 bases, leaving 14 bases between the germline ends. The CDR3 nucleotides are TGTGCCAGCAGTCCAAATTATCAATATAGCAATCAGCCCCAGCATTTT. It codes for CASSPNYQYSNQPQHF.

This sequence joins TRBV6-5 and TRBJ1-2, with 8 nucleotides matching TRBD1. The CDR3 consists of 13 residues. The germline V gene encodes CDR1 MNHEY and CDR2 SVGAGI. V lost 8 bases and J lost 4; bases outside the gene matches: 6. This CDR3 reads CASRTGIFYGYTF. As DNA, the CDR3 is TGTGCCAGCCGGACAGGGATTTTCTATGGCTACACCTTC.

This rearrangement joins TRBV6-1 to TRBJ2-3; TRBD1 matches 7 bases. The CDR3 length is 18 residues. Unmatched junction bases numbered 14, after V lost 0 bases and J lost 5 bases. Looked up from germline, CDR1 is MNHNS and CDR2 is SASEGT. CDR3 nucleotides: TGTGCCAGCAGTGAAGCTGGGTTTGGAACAGGGGCCGGAGATACGCAGTATTTT. It encodes CASSEAGFGTGAGDTQYF.

J is TRBJ1-1 and V is TRBV23-1, with 9 bases that match TRBD1. TRBV23-1 is noted as an ORF with a role that remains uncertain. V gave up 4 bases and J gave up 7 bases; unmatched junction bases: 13. This CDR3 is 16 amino acids long. CDR3 loop: CASSPPGTGRVGEAFF. In DNA, the CDR3 is TGCGCCAGCAGTCCCCCCGGGACAGGGCGGGTTGGTGAAGCTTTCTTT.

J is TRBJ2-7 and V is TRBV7-2; TRBD1 aligns across 12 bases. The CDR3 extends over 17 amino acids. V lost 5 bases, J lost 6 bases, and 14 bases stayed unmatched. The germline V gene has CDR1 SGHTA and CDR2 FQGNSA. In nucleotides, the CDR3 is TGTGCCAGCAGCAATCCGCCGGGACAGGGGGCGACGACCGAGCAGTACTTC. Residues: CASSNPPGQGATTEQYF.

The CDR3 nucleotides read TGTGCCATCAGTTCTACTCTTACCGGGACAGGGGCGGCCGGGGAGCTGTTTTTT. Its translation is CAISSTLTGTGAAGELFF. This chain joins TRBV10-3 and TRBJ2-2, with 10 bases that match TRBD1. The length of the CDR3 is 18 residues. Germline CDR1 reads ENHRY; CDR2 reads SYGVKD. Trimming removed 5 bases from V and 6 bases from J; junction bases left unmatched: 15.

V is TRBV7-9 and J is TRBJ2-7; TRBD2 aligns across 7 bases. This CDR3 spans 13 amino acids. After removal of 5 bases from V and 3 bases from J, the junction contained 4 bases not matched to a gene. Germline V gene sequence: CDR1 SEHNR, CDR2 FQNEAQ (reference sequence). This CDR3 reads CASSIGLDYEQYF. The CDR3, as DNA: TGTGCCAGCAGCATAGGACTAGACTACGAGCAGTACTTC. The variable domain in full, completed from reference TRBV7-9 and TRBJ2-7, reads DTGVSQNPRHKITKRGQNVTFRCDPISEHNRLYWYRQTLGQGPEFLTYFQNEAQLEKSRLLSDRFSAERPKGSFSTLEIQRTEQGDSAMYLCASSIGLDYEQYFGPGTRLTVT.

This clone was detected only once. The chain combines TRBV4-1 with TRBJ2-7; TRBD1 agrees at 7 bases. Germline-derived CDR1 and CDR2 are MGHRA and YSYEKL. The CDR3 consists of 14 residues. Unmatched junction bases numbered 2, after V lost 1 base and J lost 2 bases. The CDR3 DNA reads TGCGCCAGCAGCCAAGGAAGGGGGCCCTACGAGCAGTACTTC. Protein product: CASSQGRGPYEQYF.

The rearrangement joins TRBV19 to TRBJ1-2; 12 bases are a match to TRBD1. The CDR3 is made up of 16 amino acids. V was clipped by 3 bases and J by 5 bases; unmatched bases: 7. The germline gives CDR1 LNHDA, CDR2 SQIVND (reference sequence). The CDR3 here is CASSITGTGGFYGYTF. For the CDR3, the DNA is TGTGCCAGTAGTATCACCGGGACAGGGGGCTTTTATGGCTACACCTTC. Variable domain in full (rest from reference TRBV19 and TRBJ1-2): DGGITQSPKYLFRKEGQNVTLSCEQNLNHDAMYWYRQDPGQGLRLIYYSQIVNDFQKGDIAEGYSVSREKKESFPLTVTSAQKNPTAFYLCASSITGTGGFYGYTFGSGTRLTVV.

V and J are TRBV28 and TRBJ2-6; unclear D gene. The V end lost 4 bases, the J end lost 4 bases, and 14 bases lay between the germline ends. Looked up from germline, CDR1 is MDHEN and CDR2 is SYDVKM. The CDR3 is 16 amino acids. CDR3 sequence (DNA): TGTGCCAGCAGTTCAAGTTGGGGATACGGGGCCAACGTCCTGACTTTC. Translation: CASSSSWGYGANVLTF.

This chain connects TRBV5-1 to TRBJ1-1; 9 bases line up with TRBD1. The CDR3 has 14 residues. Germline values: CDR1 SGHRS, CDR2 YFSETQ. V dropped 2 bases and J dropped 5; count of bases not matched to a gene: 4. This chain's CDR3 is CASSFATGGTEAFF. The CDR3 nucleotides read TGCGCCAGCAGCTTCGCGACAGGGGGGACTGAAGCTTTCTTT.

This rearrangement joins TRBV4-2 to TRBJ1-2; no clear D gene. The CDR3 has 15 residues. Trimming left V 0 bases short and J 8 bases short, with 16 bases between. The germline gives CDR1 LGHNA, CDR2 YNFKEQ. The CDR3 coding sequence is TGTGCCAGCAGCCAAGATTGGGTAGGGCTGAGCGGCTACACCTTC. Its translation is CASSQDWVGLSGYTF.

The chain recombines TRBV7-9 with TRBJ1-5; 7 nucleotides align to TRBD1. The CDR3 is 15 amino acids. Germline CDR1 reads SEHNR; CDR2 reads FQNEAQ (reference sequence). With V trimmed by 4 bases and J by 6 bases, 9 bases remained unmatched. CDR3 residues: CASSSETGAGQPQHF. CDR3 nucleotides: TGTGCCAGCAGCTCCGAAACAGGGGCGGGTCAGCCCCAGCATTTT.

The rearrangement uses TRBV6-1 and TRBJ1-3; 7 bases line up with TRBD1. Germline lookup yields CDR1 MNHNS and CDR2 SASEGT. The ends lost 9 bases at V and 4 bases at J; junction bases unmatched: 12. The CDR3 spans 15 residues. CDR3 in DNA: TGTGCCAGTAAAAACAGGGGTGGAGGCGGAAACACCATATATTTT. This gives the protein CASKNRGGGGNTIYF.

Notes on this clone: This sample includes further DNA sequences coding for the same CDR3. The rearrangement joins TRBV19 to TRBJ1-3, with TRBD1 matching over 9 bases. The CDR3 is 14 amino acids. Germline-derived CDR1 and CDR2 are LNHDA and SQIVND (reference sequence). Trimming cost V 6 bases and J 3 bases; bases outside gene matches: 3. The CDR3 region has the DNA TGTGCCAGTAGGGGACAGGGAAATGGAAACACCATATATTTT. Its protein product is CASRGQGNGNTIYF.

This clone was observed a few times. The chain has TRBV5-4 and TRBJ2-7, with D unclear. The germline CDR1 and CDR2 sequences are SGHNT and YYREEE (reference sequence). CDR3 size: 13 residues. Trimming cost V 8 bases and J 2 bases, with 14 bases left between them. The CDR3 nucleotides read TGTGCCAGGTCCGGTGGGGTTGCCTACGAGCAGTACTTC. Its protein is CARSGGVAYEQYF.

The rearrangement links TRBV6-4 to TRBJ2-3; 7 bases fit TRBD2. The CDR3 is made up of 16 amino acids. V shed 1 base, J shed 3 bases, and the junction held 7 bases outside the gene matches. Per the germline V gene, CDR1 is MRHNA and CDR2 is SNTAGT. The CDR3 spells CASSDLASGGTDTQYF. The CDR3 DNA sequence: TGTGCCAGCAGTGACTTGGCTAGCGGAGGTACAGATACGCAGTATTTT.

This clone was observed once. This chain connects TRBV10-1 to TRBJ2-6, with D possibly TRBD1 on 5 matching bases. Looked up from germline, CDR1 is WNHNN and CDR2 is SYGVQD (reference sequence). This CDR3 region has 15 residues. V lost 3 bases, J lost 2 bases, and 8 bases lay in between. The CDR3 sequence: CASSERGAGANVLTF. CDR3 DNA sequence: TGCGCCAGCAGTGAAAGGGGCGCTGGGGCCAACGTCCTGACTTTC.

The chain has TRBV7-2 and TRBJ2-7, with D uncertain. V was clipped by 5 bases and J by 0 bases, with 5 bases between them. This CDR3 has 12 residues. The germline V gene encodes CDR1 SGHTA and CDR2 FQGNSA. The CDR3 sequence: CASSPGSYEQYF. The CDR3 DNA follows: TGTGCCAGCAGCCCCGGCTCCTACGAGCAGTACTTC.

The chain recombines TRBV29-1 with TRBJ2-2; TRBD2 matches at 7 bases. J lost 3 bases, V lost 6 bases, and 4 bases had no gene match. The CDR3 sequence is 13 residues long. Germline V gives CDR1 SQVTM, CDR2 ANQGSEA. CDR3 nucleotide sequence: TGCAGCGTCGGGACTACATACACCGGGGAGCTGTTTTTT. Residues: CSVGTTYTGELFF.